This paragraph covers one T cell receptor beta chain sequence. Its antigen is as yet unknown. TCRdb's copy holds only in-frame clones and misses some; the assay was immunoSEQ multiplex PCR. The top ten hold 11% of the sample, which has roughly 18,000 clones, over 60% seen once. V was pared by 2 bases and J by 7 bases, with 18 bases between. The CDR3 is 16 amino acids. Germline V lookup: CDR1 MNHEY, CDR2 SVGAGI. The sample belongs to a study of CD4 T cells in relation to SARS-CoV-2 and coronaviruses. Before the COVID-19 pandemic, during about 2011-2019, CD4+ T cells were taken from unexposed donors. Isolation of CD4+ T cells took place after 10 days in culture. Testing used SARS-CoV-2 S/N and four cold-coronavirus spikes on unexposed-donor CD4+ T cells, cells permitting.

The receptor's source is a human donor in good health. Material for sequencing was CD4+ T cells from PBMCs, cultured in vitro. The chain combines TRBV6-5 with TRBJ1-5; no reliable D call. CDR3 nucleotide sequence: TGTGCCAGCAGTTACCTGTCCGATACGACCCCACAGCCCCAGCATTTT. Its protein product is CASSYLSDTTPQPQHF.